Here is one TCR beta chain with its context. MiXCR, run by TCRdb on the RACE reads, gives a single entry per CDR3 protein. The repertoire holds 99,000 or so distinct CDR3 sequences, with about 10% as singletons. The data were obtained in a study of human T cells and chemical hapten exposure. The CDR3 extends over 16 amino acids. V was clipped by 2 bases and J by 1 base, with 12 bases between them. Germline V CDR1 and CDR2: MNHNS, SASEGT. Time point meaning: pre-sensitization, week 0. As to treatment: therapeutic diphenylcyclopropenone sensitization with weekly scalp DPC. The genes are TRBV6-1 and TRBJ1-5; D gene unclear. The origin of this receptor is a woman aged 60 to 75 with alopecia areata. Some clones in this sample may be carry-over from other donors' samples. The sequencing used whole blood, collected in connection with sensitization to the hapten diphenylcyclopropenone (DPC). The CDR3, as DNA: TGTGCCAGCAGTGAAATCGGCAGCGTCAGCAATCAGCCCCAGCATTTT. Translation: CASSEIGSVSNQPQHF.